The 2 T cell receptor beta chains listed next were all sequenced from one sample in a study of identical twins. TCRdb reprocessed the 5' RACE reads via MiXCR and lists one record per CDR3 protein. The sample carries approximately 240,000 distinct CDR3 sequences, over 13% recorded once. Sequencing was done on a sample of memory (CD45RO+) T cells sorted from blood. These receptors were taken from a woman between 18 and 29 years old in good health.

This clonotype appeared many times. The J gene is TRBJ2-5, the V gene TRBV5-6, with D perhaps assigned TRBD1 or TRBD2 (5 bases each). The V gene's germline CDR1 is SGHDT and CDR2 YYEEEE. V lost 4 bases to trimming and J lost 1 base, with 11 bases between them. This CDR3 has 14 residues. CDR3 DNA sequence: TGTGCCAGCAGCCAAGGGACGGCCCAAGAGACCCAGTACTTC. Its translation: CASSQGTAQETQYF.

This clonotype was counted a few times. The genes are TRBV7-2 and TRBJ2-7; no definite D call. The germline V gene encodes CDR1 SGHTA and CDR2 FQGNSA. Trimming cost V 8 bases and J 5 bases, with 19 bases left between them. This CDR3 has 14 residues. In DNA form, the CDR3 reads TGTGCCAGCGCCCTCGGGCGTGGTAAGGACGAGCAGTACTTC. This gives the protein CASALGRGKDEQYF.